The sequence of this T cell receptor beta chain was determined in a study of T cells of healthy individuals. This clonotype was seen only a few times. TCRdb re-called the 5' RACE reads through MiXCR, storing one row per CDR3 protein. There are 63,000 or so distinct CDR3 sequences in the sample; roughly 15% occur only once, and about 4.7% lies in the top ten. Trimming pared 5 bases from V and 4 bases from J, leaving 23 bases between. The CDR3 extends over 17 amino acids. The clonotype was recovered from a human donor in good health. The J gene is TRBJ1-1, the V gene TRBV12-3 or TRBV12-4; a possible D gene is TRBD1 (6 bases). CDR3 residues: CASSRRGGLESPTEAFF. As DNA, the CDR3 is TGTGCCAGCAGTCGGCGAGGGGGTCTGGAATCTCCCACTGAAGCTTTCTTT.